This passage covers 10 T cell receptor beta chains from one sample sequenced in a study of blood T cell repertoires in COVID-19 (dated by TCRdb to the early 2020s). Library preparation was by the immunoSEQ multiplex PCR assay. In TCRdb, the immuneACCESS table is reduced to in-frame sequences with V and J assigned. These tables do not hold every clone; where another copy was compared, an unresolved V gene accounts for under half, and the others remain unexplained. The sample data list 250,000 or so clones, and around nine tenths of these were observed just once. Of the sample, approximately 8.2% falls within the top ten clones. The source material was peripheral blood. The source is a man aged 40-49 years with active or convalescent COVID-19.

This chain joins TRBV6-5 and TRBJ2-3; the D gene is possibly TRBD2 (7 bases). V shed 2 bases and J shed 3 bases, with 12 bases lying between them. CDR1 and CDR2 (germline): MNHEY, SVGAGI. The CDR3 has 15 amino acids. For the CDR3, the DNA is TGTGCCAGCAGTTACCGGGGGGCGCTGACAGATACGCAGTATTTT. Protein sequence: CASSYRGALTDTQYF.

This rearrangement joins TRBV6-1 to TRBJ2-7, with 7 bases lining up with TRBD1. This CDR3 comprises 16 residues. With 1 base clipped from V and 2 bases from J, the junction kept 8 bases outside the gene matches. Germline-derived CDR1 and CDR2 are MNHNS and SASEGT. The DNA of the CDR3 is TGTGCCAGCAGTGAAGTAGGGGGACAGTATACCTACGAGCAGTACTTC. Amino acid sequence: CASSEVGGQYTYEQYF.

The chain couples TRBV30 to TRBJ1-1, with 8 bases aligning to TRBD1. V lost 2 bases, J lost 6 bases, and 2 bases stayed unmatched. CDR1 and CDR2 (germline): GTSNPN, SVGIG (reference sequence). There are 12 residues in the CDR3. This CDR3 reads CAWSSGGPEAFF. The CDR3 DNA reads TGTGCCTGGAGTTCAGGGGGCCCTGAAGCTTTCTTT.

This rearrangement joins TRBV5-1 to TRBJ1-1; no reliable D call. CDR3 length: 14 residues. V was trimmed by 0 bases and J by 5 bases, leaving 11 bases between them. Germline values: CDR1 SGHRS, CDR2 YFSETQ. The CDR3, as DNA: TGCGCCAGCAGCTTGGTCGCGGATGGGACTGAAGCTTTCTTT. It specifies CASSLVADGTEAFF.

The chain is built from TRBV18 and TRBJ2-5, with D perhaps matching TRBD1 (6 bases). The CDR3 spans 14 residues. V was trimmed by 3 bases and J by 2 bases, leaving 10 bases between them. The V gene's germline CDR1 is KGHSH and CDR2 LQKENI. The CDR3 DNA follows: TGTGCCAGCTCACCGGGGACAATACAAGAGACCCAGTACTTC. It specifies CASSPGTIQETQYF.

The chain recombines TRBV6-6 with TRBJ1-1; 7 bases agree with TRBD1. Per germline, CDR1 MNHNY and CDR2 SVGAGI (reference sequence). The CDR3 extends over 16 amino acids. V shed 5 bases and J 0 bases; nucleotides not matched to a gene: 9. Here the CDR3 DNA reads TGTGCCAGCAGTAAACGACAGGGACTGATGAACACTGAAGCTTTCTTT. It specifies CASSKRQGLMNTEAFF.

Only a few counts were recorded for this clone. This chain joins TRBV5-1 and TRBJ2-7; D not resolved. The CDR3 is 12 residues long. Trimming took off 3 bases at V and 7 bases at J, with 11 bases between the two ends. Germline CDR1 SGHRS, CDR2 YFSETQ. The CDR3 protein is CASSSQSREQYF. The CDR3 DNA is TGCGCCAGCAGCTCCCAAAGTCGGGAGCAGTACTTC.

Here the CDR3 DNA reads TGCGCCAGCAGCTTGTTGGGACAGGGGGCTGAAGAGACCCAGTACTTC. Its translation: CASSLLGQGAEETQYF. V and J are TRBV5-1 and TRBJ2-5, with 12 bases lining up with TRBD1. V lost 1 base and J lost 3; bases outside the gene matches: 4. This CDR3 comprises 16 residues. Germline V gene sequence: CDR1 SGHRS, CDR2 YFSETQ.

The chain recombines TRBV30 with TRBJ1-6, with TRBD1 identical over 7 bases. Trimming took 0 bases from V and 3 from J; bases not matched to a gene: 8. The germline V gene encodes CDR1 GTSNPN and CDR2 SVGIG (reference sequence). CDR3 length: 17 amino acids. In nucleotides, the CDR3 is TGTGCCTGGAGTGTGATGACAGGGATAAACTATAATTCACCCCTCCACTTT. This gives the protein CAWSVMTGINYNSPLHF.

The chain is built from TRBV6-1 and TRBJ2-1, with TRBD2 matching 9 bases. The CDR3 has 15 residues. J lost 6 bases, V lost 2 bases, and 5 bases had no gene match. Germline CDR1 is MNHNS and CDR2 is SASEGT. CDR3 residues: CASSEKIAGANEQFF. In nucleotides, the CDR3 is TGTGCCAGCAGTGAAAAGATAGCGGGGGCCAATGAGCAGTTCTTC.